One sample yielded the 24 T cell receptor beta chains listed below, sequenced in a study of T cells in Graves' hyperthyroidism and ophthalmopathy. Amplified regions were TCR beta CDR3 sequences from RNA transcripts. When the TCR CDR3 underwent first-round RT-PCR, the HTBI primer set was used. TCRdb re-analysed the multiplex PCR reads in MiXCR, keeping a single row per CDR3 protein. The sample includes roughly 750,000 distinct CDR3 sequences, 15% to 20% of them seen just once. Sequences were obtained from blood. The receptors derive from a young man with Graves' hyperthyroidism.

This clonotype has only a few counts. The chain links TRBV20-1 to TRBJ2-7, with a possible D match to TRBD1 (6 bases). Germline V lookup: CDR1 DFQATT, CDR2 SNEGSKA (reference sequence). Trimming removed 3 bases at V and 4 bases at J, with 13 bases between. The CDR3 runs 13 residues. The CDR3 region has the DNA TGCAGTGCTAGTCCGGACAGTCGATACGAGCAGTACTTC. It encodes CSASPDSRYEQYF.

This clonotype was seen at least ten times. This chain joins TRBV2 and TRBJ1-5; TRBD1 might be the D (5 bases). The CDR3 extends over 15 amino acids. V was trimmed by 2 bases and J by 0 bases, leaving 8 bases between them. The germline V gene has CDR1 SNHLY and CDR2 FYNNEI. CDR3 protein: CASSENRLSNQPQHF. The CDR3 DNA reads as TGTGCCAGCAGTGAAAACAGGCTTAGCAATCAGCCCCAGCATTTT. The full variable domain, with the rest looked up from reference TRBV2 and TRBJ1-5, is EPEVTQTPSHQVTQMGQEVILRCVPISNHLYFYWYRQILGQKVEFLVSFYNNEISEKSEIFDDQFSVERPDGSNFTLKIRSTKLEDSAMYFCASSENRLSNQPQHFGDGTRLSIL.

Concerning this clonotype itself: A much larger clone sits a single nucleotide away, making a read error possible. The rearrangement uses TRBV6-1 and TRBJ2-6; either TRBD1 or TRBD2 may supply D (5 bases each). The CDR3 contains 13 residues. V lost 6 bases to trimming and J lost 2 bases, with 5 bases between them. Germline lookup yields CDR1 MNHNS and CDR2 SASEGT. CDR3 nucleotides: TGTGCCAGCAGGGGGGCTGGGGCCAACGTCCTGACTTTC. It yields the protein CASRGAGANVLTF.

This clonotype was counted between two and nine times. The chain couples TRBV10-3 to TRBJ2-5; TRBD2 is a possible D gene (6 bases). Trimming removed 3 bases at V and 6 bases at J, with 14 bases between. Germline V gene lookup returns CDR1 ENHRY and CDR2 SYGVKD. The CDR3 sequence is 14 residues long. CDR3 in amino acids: CAISDAAGPKTQYF. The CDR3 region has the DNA TGTGCCATCAGTGATGCGGCGGGGCCGAAGACCCAGTACTTC.

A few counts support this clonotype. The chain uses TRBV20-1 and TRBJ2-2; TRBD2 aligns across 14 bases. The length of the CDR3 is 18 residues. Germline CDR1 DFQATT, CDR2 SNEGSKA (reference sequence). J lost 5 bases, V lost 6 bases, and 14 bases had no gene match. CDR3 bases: TGCAGTGCGCTAGCCGGGACTAGCGGGAGTCTCAGTACCGGGGAGCTGTTTTTT. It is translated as CSALAGTSGSLSTGELFF.

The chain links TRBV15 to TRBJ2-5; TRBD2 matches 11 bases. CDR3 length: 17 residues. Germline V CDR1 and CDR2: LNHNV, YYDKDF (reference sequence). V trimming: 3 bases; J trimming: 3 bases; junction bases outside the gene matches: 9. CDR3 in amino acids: CATSRALAGGYEETQYF. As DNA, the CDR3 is TGTGCCACCAGCAGGGCCTTAGCGGGAGGGTACGAAGAGACCCAGTACTTC.

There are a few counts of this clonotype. The DNA of the CDR3 is TGTGCCAGCAGTTCACTCTACACCGGGACAGAGAAGTACGAGCAGTACTTC. Its translation: CASSSLYTGTEKYEQYF. The rearrangement uses TRBV6-2 or TRBV6-3 and TRBJ2-7, with 7 bases aligning to TRBD1. The CDR3 runs 17 residues. CDR1 is MNHEY and CDR2 is SVGEGT in the germline V gene. V lost 4 bases, J lost 4 bases, and 16 bases stayed unmatched.

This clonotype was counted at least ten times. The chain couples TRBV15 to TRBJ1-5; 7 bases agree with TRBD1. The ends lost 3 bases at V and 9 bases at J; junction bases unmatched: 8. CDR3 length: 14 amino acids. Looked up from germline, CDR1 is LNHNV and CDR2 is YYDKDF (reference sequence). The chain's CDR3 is CATSSDRDQGPQHF. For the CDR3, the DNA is TGTGCCACCAGCAGCGACAGGGACCAGGGGCCCCAGCATTTT. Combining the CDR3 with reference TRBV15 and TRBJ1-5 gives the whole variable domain DAMVIQNPRYQVTQFGKPVTLSCSQTLNHNVMYWYQQKSSQAPKLLFHYYDKDFNNEADTPDNFQSRRPNTSFCFLDIRSPGLGDTAMYLCATSSDRDQGPQHFGDGTRLSIL.

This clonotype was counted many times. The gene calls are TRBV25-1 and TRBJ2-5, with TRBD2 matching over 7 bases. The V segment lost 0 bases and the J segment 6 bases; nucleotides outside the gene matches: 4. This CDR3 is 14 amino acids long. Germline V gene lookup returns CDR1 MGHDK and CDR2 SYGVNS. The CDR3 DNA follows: TGTGCCAGCAGTGAATATGGACTAGAAAAGACCCAGTACTTC. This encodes CASSEYGLEKTQYF.

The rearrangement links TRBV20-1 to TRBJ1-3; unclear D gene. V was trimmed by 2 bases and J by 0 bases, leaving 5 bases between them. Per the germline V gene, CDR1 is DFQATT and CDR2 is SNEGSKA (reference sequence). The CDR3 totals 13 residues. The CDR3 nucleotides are TGCAGTGCTAGAAGGAACTCTGGAAACACCATATATTTT. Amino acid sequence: CSARRNSGNTIYF.

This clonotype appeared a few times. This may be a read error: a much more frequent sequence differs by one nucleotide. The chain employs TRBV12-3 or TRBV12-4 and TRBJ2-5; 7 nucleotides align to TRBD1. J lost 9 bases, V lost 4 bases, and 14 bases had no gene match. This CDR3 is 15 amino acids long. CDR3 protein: CASSYGQAPQGAQYF. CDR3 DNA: TGTGCCAGCAGTTACGGACAGGCCCCTCAAGGGGCCCAGTACTTC.

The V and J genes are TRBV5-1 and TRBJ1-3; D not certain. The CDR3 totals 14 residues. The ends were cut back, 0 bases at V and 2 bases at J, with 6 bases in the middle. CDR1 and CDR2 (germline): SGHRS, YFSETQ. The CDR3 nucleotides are TGCGCCAGCAGCTTGGGGCTCACTGGAAACACCATATATTTT. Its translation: CASSLGLTGNTIYF.

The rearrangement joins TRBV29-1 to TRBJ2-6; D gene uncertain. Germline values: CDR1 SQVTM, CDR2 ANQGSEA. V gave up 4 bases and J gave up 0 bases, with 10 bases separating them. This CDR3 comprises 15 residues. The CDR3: CSVADVGSGANVLTF. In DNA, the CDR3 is TGCAGCGTTGCCGACGTGGGCTCTGGGGCCAACGTCCTGACTTTC.

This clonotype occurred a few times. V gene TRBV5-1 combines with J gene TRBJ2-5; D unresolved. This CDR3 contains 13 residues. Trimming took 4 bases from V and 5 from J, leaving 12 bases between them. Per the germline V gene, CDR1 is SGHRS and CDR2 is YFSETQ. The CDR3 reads CASSASGWETQYF. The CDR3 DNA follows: TGCGCCAGCAGCGCTTCCGGGTGGGAGACCCAGTACTTC.

CDR3 coding DNA: TGTGCCAGCAGCCCGAAATCTTGGGTCGTCTTTGAAGCTTTCTTT. This encodes CASSPKSWVVFEAFF. This chain joins TRBV3-1 and TRBJ1-1; D unresolved. Germline V gives CDR1 LGHDT, CDR2 YNNKEL (reference sequence). V was shortened by 4 bases and J by 7 bases, with 19 bases between the two germline ends. This CDR3 region has 15 residues.

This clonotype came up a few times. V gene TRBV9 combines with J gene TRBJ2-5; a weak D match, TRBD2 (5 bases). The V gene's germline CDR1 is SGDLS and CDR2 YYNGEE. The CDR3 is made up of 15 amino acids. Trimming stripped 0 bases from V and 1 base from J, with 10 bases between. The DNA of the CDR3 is TGTGCCAGCAGCGTAGGGAAGGAGGTCCAAGAGACCCAGTACTTC. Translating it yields CASSVGKEVQETQYF.

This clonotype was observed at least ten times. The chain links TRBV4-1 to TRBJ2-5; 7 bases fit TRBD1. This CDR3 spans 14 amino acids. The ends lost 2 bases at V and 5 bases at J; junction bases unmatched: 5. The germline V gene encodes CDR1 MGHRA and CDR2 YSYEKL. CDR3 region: CASSQNRGQETQYF. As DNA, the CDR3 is TGCGCCAGCAGCCAAAACAGGGGTCAGGAGACCCAGTACTTC.

CDR3 DNA sequence: TGTGCCAGCAATGGTATTGGGCAGGGAGGTTACACCCAGTACTTC. Its translation is CASNGIGQGGYTQYF. The V call is TRBV28, the J call TRBJ2-5, with a tentative D call TRBD2 (6 bases). Trimming took 7 bases from V and 8 from J, leaving 23 bases between them. The germline V gene encodes CDR1 MDHEN and CDR2 SYDVKM. There are 15 residues in the CDR3. Full variable domain (outside the CDR3, taken from reference TRBV28 and TRBJ2-5): DVKVTQSSRYLVKRTGEKVFLECVQDMDHENMFWYRQDPGLGLRLIYFSYDVKMKEKGDIPEGYSVSREKKERFSLILESASTNQTSMYLCASNGIGQGGYTQYFGPGTRLLVL.

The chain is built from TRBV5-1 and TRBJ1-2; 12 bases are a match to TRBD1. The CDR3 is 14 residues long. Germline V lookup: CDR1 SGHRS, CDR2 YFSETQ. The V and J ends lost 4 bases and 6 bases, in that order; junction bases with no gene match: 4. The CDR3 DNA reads TGCGCCAGCAGCCAAGGGACAGGGGGCCATGGCTACACCTTC. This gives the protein CASSQGTGGHGYTF.

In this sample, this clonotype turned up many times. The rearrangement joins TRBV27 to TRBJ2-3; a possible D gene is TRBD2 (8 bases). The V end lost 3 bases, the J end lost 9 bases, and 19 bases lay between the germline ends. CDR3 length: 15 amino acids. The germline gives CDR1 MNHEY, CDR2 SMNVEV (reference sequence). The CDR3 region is CASSLLAGAQGTQYF. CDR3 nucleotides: TGTGCCAGCAGTTTGCTAGCGGGCGCACAGGGGACGCAGTATTTT.

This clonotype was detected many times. The CDR3 DNA follows: TGTGCCAGCTCATTGACAGCAGTCGAGACCCAGTACTTC. Its protein is CASSLTAVETQYF. The J gene is TRBJ2-5, the V gene TRBV18, with a possible D match to TRBD1 (5 bases). Germline V CDR1 and CDR2: KGHSH, LQKENI. The ends were cut back, 5 bases at V and 5 bases at J, with 12 bases in the middle. CDR3 size: 13 residues.

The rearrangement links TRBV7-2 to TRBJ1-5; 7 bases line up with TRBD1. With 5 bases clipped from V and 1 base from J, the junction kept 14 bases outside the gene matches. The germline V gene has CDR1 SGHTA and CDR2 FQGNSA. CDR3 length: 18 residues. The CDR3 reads CASSLGSYRGWSNQPQHF. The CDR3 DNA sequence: TGTGCCAGCAGCCTCGGGTCCTACAGGGGCTGGAGCAATCAGCCCCAGCATTTT.

The CDR3 DNA is TGTGCCAGCAGTTACTTGGGTACAGGATTCAGTCAGCCCCAGCATTTT. It codes for CASSYLGTGFSQPQHF. The rearrangement links TRBV6-2 or TRBV6-3 to TRBJ1-5, with a possible D match to TRBD1 (5 bases). CDR1 is MNHEY, CDR2 SVGEGT, per germline. This CDR3 has 16 amino acids. V gave up 1 base and J gave up 6 bases, with 16 bases separating them.

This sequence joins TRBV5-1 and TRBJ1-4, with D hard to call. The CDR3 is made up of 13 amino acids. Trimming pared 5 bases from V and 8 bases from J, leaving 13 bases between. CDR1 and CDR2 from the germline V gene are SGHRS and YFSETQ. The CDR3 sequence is CASRAPSGEKLFF. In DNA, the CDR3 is TGCGCCAGCAGGGCTCCTTCGGGGGAAAAACTGTTTTTT.